This TCR beta chain is from a study of T cell responses to AZD1222 COVID-19 vaccine. TCRdb's copy holds only in-frame clones and misses some; the assay was immunoSEQ multiplex PCR. The sample consists of some 180,000 clones, 80% to 95% of them appearing once. Sequences were derived from peripheral blood, sampled 28 days after the second AZD1222 dose. The TCR originated in an adult who received the AZD1222 COVID-19 vaccine.

The CDR3 DNA reads as TGTGCCAGCAGTTTCGGGGGGGGGTCCTCCCTAAGCAATCAGCCCCAGCATTTT. Protein product: CASSFGGGSSLSNQPQHF. The genes are TRBV27 and TRBJ1-5; the D gene is possibly TRBD1 (5 bases). This CDR3 comprises 18 residues. The germline gives CDR1 MNHEY, CDR2 SMNVEV (reference sequence). V lost 3 bases, J lost 1 base, and 19 bases lay in between.